Listed below are T cell receptor beta chains from one sample, sequenced in a study of shared T cell receptors in the human thymus. Repertoires were generated with immunoSEQ multiplex PCR, while TCRdb's copy carries only in-frame clones and drops some. The sample gives about 730,000 clones, approximately 83% of which show up once; 0.0095% to 0.013% is in the top ten. This sample was shared with a second study, whose subject was human thymus T cells.

The specimen sequenced was thymocytes. The receptors shown here come from a girl under three years old with a congenital heart defect. Each CDR3 is given with its conserved first and last residue. The order of the fields is V gene, D gene, J gene, clone size, CDR3 DNA, CDR3 protein. The D gene is left open where the match is weak. Expanded clones are given a class, and other clones once, few, many or no size at all.

>TRBV2|-|TRBJ1-5|-
TGTGCCAGCAGTCGCGGGACCCTCCATCAGCCCCAGCATTTT
CASSRGTLHQPQHF
>TRBV19|-|TRBJ1-2|-
TGTGCCAGCAGAGGAGTCGGGAAGGCGAACTATGGCTACACCTTC
CASRGVGKANYGYTF
>TRBV10-3|-|TRBJ2-7|-
TGTGCCACCCGGGGCAGGGGCGCGGACGAGCAGTACTTC
CATRGRGADEQYF
>TRBV9|TRBD1|TRBJ1-1|once
TGTGCCAGCAGCCCTTGGACAGGGAGGGTGGGGACTGAAGCTTTCTTT
CASSPWTGRVGTEAFF
>TRBV27|TRBD1|TRBJ2-1|-
TGTGCCAGCAGCGTAGACAGGGGCAATGAGCAGTTCTTC
CASSVDRGNEQFF
>TRBV5-4|-|TRBJ1-6|-
TGTGCCAGCAGCTCGATAGGGGGAGAATTCTATAATTCACCCCTCCACTTT
CASSSIGGEFYNSPLHF
>TRBV5-4|-|TRBJ1-6|-
TGTGCCAGCAGCCTACAGGGTTTGATCCCTAATTCACCCCTCCACTTT
CASSLQGLIPNSPLHF
>TRBV28|TRBD1|TRBJ1-6|-
TGTGCCAGCAGCCACCACAGGGGTGCGAATTCACCCCTCCACTTT
CASSHHRGANSPLHF
>TRBV10-3|-|TRBJ2-4|-
TGTGCCATCAGTGACCGAGATCCAATTGGCATTCAGTACTTC
CAISDRDPIGIQYF
>TRBV20-1|-|TRBJ1-2|-
TGCAGTGCGTGGGCAGGTTCAAGCTACACCTTC
CSAWAGSSYTF
>TRBV10-1|TRBD2|TRBJ2-1|few
TGCGCCAGCAGTGCCGGGACTAGTTTCAGTGAGCAGTTCTTC
CASSAGTSFSEQFF
>TRBV6-5|TRBD1|TRBJ1-2|-
TGTGCCAGCAGTTGCGACAGGGGCTTCTATGGCTACACCTTC
CASSCDRGFYGYTF
>TRBV4-1|-|TRBJ1-3|-
TGCGCCAGCAGCCAAGCGGCGGAGGATGCCGGAAACACCATATATTTT
CASSQAAEDAGNTIYF
>TRBV18|TRBD1|TRBJ1-3|-
TGTGCCAGCTCACCACCCTGGGGAAGGGACAGCAACACCATATATTTT
CASSPPWGRDSNTIYF
>TRBV19|-|TRBJ2-3|few
TGTGCCAGTAGTATAGGTGGCCTAGCCCACACAGATACGCAGTATTTT
CASSIGGLAHTDTQYF
>TRBV14|-|TRBJ1-5|-
TGTGCCAAGGTTCACAGGGGCAATCAGCCCCAGCATTTT
CAKVHRGNQPQHF
>TRBV5-6|TRBD1|TRBJ1-1|-
TGTGCCAGCAGCTTCAAACGGGACAGGAAGACTGAAGCTTTCTTT
CASSFKRDRKTEAFF
>TRBV7-2|-|TRBJ2-1|-
TGTGCCAGCAGCCCTCCCTTCAATGAGCAGTTCTTC
CASSPPFNEQFF
>TRBV7-6|-|TRBJ2-2|-
TGTGCCAGCAGCTCCCGTTGGGCAGGGGTCACCGGGGAGCTGTTTTTT
CASSSRWAGVTGELFF
>TRBV5-4|TRBD1|TRBJ2-2|-
TGTGCCAGCAGCACGGACAGGGGACAAAACACCGGGGAGCTGTTTTTT
CASSTDRGQNTGELFF
>TRBV4-1|-|TRBJ2-5|-
TGCGCCAGCAGCCAAGGAGGGCGGGGGGACAGCGAAGAGACCCAGTACTTC
CASSQGGRGDSEETQYF
>TRBV12-5|TRBD1|TRBJ2-3|-
TGTGCTAGTGGTGCCCCTCTCCGGGACAGGGATAAATCTACAGATACGCAGTATTTT
CASGAPLRDRDKSTDTQYF
>TRBV4-3|TRBD2|TRBJ2-6|-
TGCGCCAGCAGCCAAGATCCTTTAGCGGGGGATATGGGGGGGGCCAACGTCCTGACTTTC
CASSQDPLAGDMGGANVLTF
>TRBV30|-|TRBJ2-5|once
TGTGCCTGGAGAAAGGCGGGACAAGAGACCCAGTACTTC
CAWRKAGQETQYF
>TRBV4-1|-|TRBJ1-4|-
TGCGCCAGCAGCCACCTAGTCATGCGGGCCCTAAATGAAAAACTGTTTTTT
CASSHLVMRALNEKLFF
>TRBV6-1|-|TRBJ1-1|-
TGTGCCAGCAGTGAAAAGTCCAGGTCCATGAACACTGAAGCTTTCTTT
CASSEKSRSMNTEAFF
>TRBV7-2|TRBD1|TRBJ2-5|-
TGTGCCAGCAGCTTAGCGCGAGGGGGCCGGGGAGAGACCCAGTACTTC
CASSLARGGRGETQYF
>TRBV7-8|TRBD2|TRBJ2-1|-
TGTGCCAGCAGCTTAGCGTTAGTTAGCGGGGGATACAATGAGCAGTTCTTC
CASSLALVSGGYNEQFF
>TRBV28|-|TRBJ1-5|-
TGTGCCAGCAGTTTATGGGACAGAGGTGATCAGCCCCAGCATTTT
CASSLWDRGDQPQHF
>TRBV21-1|-|TRBJ1-1|-
TGTGCCAGCAGCAAAAGGAGGCGATGGATCACTGAAGCTTTCTTT
CASSKRRRWITEAFF
>TRBV5-1|-|TRBJ1-2|once
TGCGCCAGCAGCTTGGCCATAGAAGAGGATGGCTACACCTTC
CASSLAIEEDGYTF
>TRBV2|-|TRBJ1-2|-
TGTGCCAGCAGTGAATGGGTCCCCAGGGTTGAGGCCTATGGCTACACCTTC
CASSEWVPRVEAYGYTF
>TRBV2|-|TRBJ2-1|once
TGTGCCAGCAGTGAAAGGCAGACTGACTCCTACAATGAGCAGTTCTTC
CASSERQTDSYNEQFF
>TRBV7-9|TRBD1|TRBJ1-2|-
TGTGCCAGCAGCCTGTTGGGCAGCTCCGGACAGGCAGTCTCTAGGGGCTACACCTTC
CASSLLGSSGQAVSRGYTF
>TRBV19|-|TRBJ1-6|-
TGTGCCAGTAGGAGTGCCTTTGGCAGGGGAAATTCACCCCTCCACTTT
CASRSAFGRGNSPLHF
>TRBV14|TRBD2|TRBJ2-2|few
TGTGCCAGCAGCCTGACTAGCGGGGATAAAGCCGGGGAGCTGTTTTTT
CASSLTSGDKAGELFF
>TRBV2|-|TRBJ2-7|-
TGTGCCAGCAGTCGAGAGGGTAACGAGCAGTACTTC
CASSREGNEQYF
>TRBV2|TRBD2|TRBJ2-1|-
TGTGCCAGCAGTGACCCGCTAGCGGGGGTATGCAATGAGCAGTTCTTC
CASSDPLAGVCNEQFF
>TRBV28|TRBD1|TRBJ2-7|-
TGTGCCAGCAGTTCTCCGGGACAGGGATCCAACGAGCAGTACTTC
CASSSPGQGSNEQYF
>TRBV15|TRBD2|TRBJ2-3|-
TGTGCCACCAGCAGAGGGGCAGGGATAGCGGGGGTAACAGATACGCAGTATTTT
CATSRGAGIAGVTDTQYF
>TRBV5-1|TRBD1|TRBJ2-5|-
TGCGCCAGCAGCGACAACCTATCAGGACAGGGACAAGAGACCCAGTACTTC
CASSDNLSGQGQETQYF
>TRBV6-1|TRBD1|TRBJ1-6|-
TGTGCCAGCAGTGCCACTCACTACCCCGACAGGGTCCCTTATTGTTCACCCCTCCACTTT
CASSATHYPDRVPYCSPLHF
>TRBV6-1|TRBD1|TRBJ2-6|-
TGTGCCAGCAGTGCCCTTCCGGGACAGACCCACCTCGGGGCCAACGTCCTGACTTTC
CASSALPGQTHLGANVLTF
>TRBV10-3|-|TRBJ1-2|-
TGTGCCATCAGTGAGTCTCAGATACACTATGGCTACACCTTC
CAISESQIHYGYTF
>TRBV6-1|TRBD2|TRBJ2-3|-
TGTGCCAGCAGTGACCACGTCGGGACTACTCGAGATACGCAGTATTTT
CASSDHVGTTRDTQYF
>TRBV7-9|-|TRBJ2-4|-
TGTGCCAGCAGCTCAGGGGAGGCCAAAAACATTCAGTACTTC
CASSSGEAKNIQYF
>TRBV6-5|TRBD1|TRBJ2-3|-
TGTGCCAGCAGTTACTCGGCAGGACAGGGGGCTGGTACGCAGTATTTT
CASSYSAGQGAGTQYF
>TRBV4-2|-|TRBJ2-1|-
TGTGCCAGCAGCCAGGCGGATGAGCAGTTCTTC
CASSQADEQFF
>TRBV5-6|TRBD1|TRBJ2-1|-
TGTGCCAGCAATCCGGACAGGGGAAGGTACAATGAGCAGTTCTTC
CASNPDRGRYNEQFF
>TRBV28|-|TRBJ2-7|-
TGTGCCAGCGGTCCGGGAAGTAGCGAGCAGTACTTC
CASGPGSSEQYF
>TRBV27|-|TRBJ1-1|-
TGTGCCAGCAGCCAAAGAGCTTCTGGAGTCGGGATGAACACTGAAGCTTTCTTT
CASSQRASGVGMNTEAFF
>TRBV28|-|TRBJ1-2|once
TGTGCCAGCAGTTTGACGGGTAACTATGGCTACACCTTC
CASSLTGNYGYTF
>TRBV7-9|-|TRBJ1-3|-
TGTGCCAGCCGTACTGGACCGCGGATCAGGGCCTCTGGAAACACCATATATTTT
CASRTGPRIRASGNTIYF
>TRBV5-1|-|TRBJ1-1|-
TGCGCCAGCAGCTTGCAGGGGTTCGGATTATGGCGCACTGAAGCTTTCTTT
CASSLQGFGLWRTEAFF